The clone carrying this T cell receptor (beta chain) occurred a few times. Relative to the germline gene, one junction end is altered; a read error may explain this. The source of the sample is a study of early T cells in non-severe SARS-CoV-2 infection. TCRdb re-called the 5' RACE reads with MiXCR, one entry per CDR3 protein. The table includes 75,000 or so distinct CDR3 sequences, 14% detected once. Germline V gene data show CDR1 as MNHEY and CDR2 as SVGEGT. The CDR3 has 15 residues. This chain uses TRBV6-2 or TRBV6-3 with TRBJ2-1; D is unclear. This receptor was taken from an adult who was a healthcare worker with PCR-confirmed SARS-CoV-2 infection or an uninfected control (not recorded which). Sequencing used whole blood. The CDR3 spells CVSRLDGRPEYEQFF. CDR3 DNA sequence: TGTGTCAGCAGACTGGACGGGCGACCGGAATATGAGCAGTTCTTC.